These 27 T cell receptor beta chains were all obtained from the same sample, sequenced in a study of blood T cell repertoires in COVID-19. TCRdb keeps only in-frame clones here, not all; method: immunoSEQ multiplex PCR. The repertoire holds some 140,000 clones, with roughly nine tenths as singletons. Specimen: peripheral blood. Receptors originate from a man over 45 with acute or convalescent COVID-19.

The chain uses TRBV7-8 and TRBJ1-1; TRBD1 matches at 7 bases. The CDR3 covers 16 residues. Germline-derived CDR1 and CDR2 are SGHVS and FQNEAQ. The V gene end was trimmed by 2 bases and the J gene end by 0 bases; junction bases not matched to a gene: 6. The CDR3 is CASSLRQGLLNTEAFF. In nucleotides, the CDR3 is TGTGCCAGCAGCTTAAGACAGGGCCTTTTGAACACTGAAGCTTTCTTT.

The genes are TRBV7-6 and TRBJ1-4; 10 positions agree with TRBD1. The V and J ends lost 0 bases and 0 bases, in that order; junction bases with no gene match: 4. Germline loops: CDR1 SGHVS, CDR2 FNYEAQ. The CDR3 is 18 amino acids. In DNA form, the CDR3 reads TGTGCCAGCAGCTTAGCGGGGACAGGGGTCCCAACTAATGAAAAACTGTTTTTT. Protein: CASSLAGTGVPTNEKLFF.

The chain recombines TRBV18 with TRBJ1-2; D is uncertain. Trimming cost V 3 bases and J 3 bases, with 8 bases left between them. The CDR3 covers 13 residues. The germline CDR1 and CDR2 sequences are KGHSH and LQKENI. The CDR3 reads CASSPREDYGYTF. The CDR3 DNA follows: TGTGCCAGCTCACCTCGGGAAGACTATGGCTACACCTTC.

This chain joins TRBV5-1 and TRBJ2-1, with D possibly being TRBD2 (6 bases). The germline V gene has CDR1 SGHRS and CDR2 YFSETQ. This CDR3 spans 14 amino acids. Trimming removed 1 base at V and 10 bases at J, with 15 bases between. The CDR3 sequence is CASSLSAGAYEQFF. CDR3 in DNA: TGCGCCAGCAGCTTGTCAGCGGGTGCCTACGAGCAGTTCTTC.

V is TRBV28 and J is TRBJ1-5; D uncertain. This CDR3 is 13 amino acids long. From germline, CDR1 is MDHEN and CDR2 SYDVKM. With 6 bases removed from V and 5 bases from J, the gap between germline ends came to 11 bases. CDR3 DNA: TGTGCCAGCAGCCCTGACACTTATCAGCCCCAGCATTTT. It yields the protein CASSPDTYQPQHF.

A word on this clone: The DNA is left out, because the CDR3 cannot be placed on it with certainty; the CDR3 is given as TCRdb lists it. The chain couples TRBV5-1 to TRBJ1-2; whether TRBD1, the table's D call, matches the DNA was not checked. The CDR3 totals 13 residues, both ends included. From germline, CDR1 is SGHRS and CDR2 YFSETQ. CDR3 in amino acids: CASSLVGQGADTF.

The rearrangement joins TRBV28 to TRBJ1-2; possibly TRBD1 for D (6 bases). Germline V CDR1 and CDR2: MDHEN, SYDVKM. The CDR3 length is 14 residues. Trimming pared 6 bases from V and 4 bases from J, leaving 15 bases between. CDR3 protein: CASSHGTGSYGYTF. Written as DNA, the CDR3 is TGTGCCAGCAGCCACGGTACAGGGAGCTATGGCTACACCTTC.

The chain carries TRBV24-1 and TRBJ1-1; D perhaps matches TRBD1 (6 bases). The CDR3 is made up of 15 amino acids. Trimming stripped 2 bases from V and 3 bases from J, with 12 bases between. In germline, CDR1 is KGHDR, CDR2 SFDVKD. This chain's CDR3 is CATSDSGGPYTEAFF. The DNA for the CDR3 is TGTGCCACCAGTGATTCGGGGGGCCCGTACACTGAAGCTTTCTTT.

The chain couples TRBV6-6 to TRBJ1-2; D perhaps matches TRBD1 (5 bases). Germline V CDR1 and CDR2: MNHNY, SVGAGI (reference sequence). The CDR3 totals 13 residues. Trimming removed 6 bases from V and 4 bases from J, with 12 bases in between. The DNA of the CDR3 is TGTGCCAGCAGATCAGGGTACAGCTATGGCTACACCTTC. This translates into CASRSGYSYGYTF.

V gene TRBV24-1 combines with J gene TRBJ1-5; a weak D match, TRBD1 (6 bases). Trimming shortened V by 2 bases and J by 7 bases, and 20 bases separated the two germline ends. Germline values: CDR1 KGHDR, CDR2 SFDVKD. The CDR3 has 17 residues. CDR3 sequence reads: CATSDSREGEIGQPQHF. The CDR3 DNA reads TGTGCCACCAGTGATTCCCGGGAGGGGGAGATAGGGCAGCCCCAGCATTTT.

This clone was recorded once. The chain uses TRBV7-2 and TRBJ1-1; D gene uncertain. V was pared by 5 bases and J by 0 bases, with 10 bases between. In germline, CDR1 is SGHTA, CDR2 FQGNSA. This CDR3 is 14 amino acids long. In DNA, the CDR3 is TGTGCCAGCAGCCTAAAAACGATGAACACTGAAGCTTTCTTT. It specifies CASSLKTMNTEAFF.

The rearrangement joins TRBV5-8 to TRBJ2-1, with TRBD1 identical over 9 bases. The CDR3 spans 15 residues. V lost 4 bases and J lost 5; bases outside the gene matches: 7. From germline, CDR1 is SGHTS and CDR2 YDEGEE. CDR3 sequence (DNA): TGTGCCAGCAGCGCCCCGGGACAGGGTAACAATGAGCAGTTCTTC. Amino acids: CASSAPGQGNNEQFF.

The rearrangement joins TRBV2 to TRBJ1-2, with a weak D call TRBD1 (6 bases). This CDR3 region has 15 residues. Trimming removed 5 bases at V and 4 bases at J, with 17 bases between. CDR1 is SNHLY, CDR2 FYNNEI, per germline. This CDR3 is CASSRTTGHSYGYTF. The CDR3 DNA follows: TGTGCCAGCAGTAGAACTACGGGACACTCCTATGGCTACACCTTC.

The chain combines TRBV5-6 with TRBJ2-4; TRBD1 is a possible D gene (5 bases). Trimming took 2 bases from V and 0 from J, leaving 12 bases between them. Germline CDR1 and CDR2: SGHDT and YYEEEE. The CDR3 totals 16 residues. The CDR3 spells CASSFRGSLAKNIQYF. The CDR3 DNA sequence: TGTGCCAGCAGCTTTAGGGGTTCCTTAGCCAAAAACATTCAGTACTTC.

The chain is built from TRBV19 and TRBJ2-1, with 9 bases lining up with TRBD1. The trim removed 10 bases at V and 3 bases at J, leaving 7 bases unmatched. This CDR3 spans 14 amino acids. Per the germline V gene, CDR1 is LNHDA and CDR2 is SQIVND (reference sequence). CDR3 loop: CATQTDRGYNEQFF. The CDR3 coding sequence is TGTGCCACCCAGACGGACAGGGGCTACAATGAGCAGTTCTTC.

J is TRBJ2-1 and V is TRBV6-5, with TRBD2 matching 13 bases. Germline V gene data show CDR1 as MNHEY and CDR2 as SVGAGI. The V gene end was trimmed by 4 bases and the J gene end by 15 bases; junction bases not matched to a gene: 12. The CDR3 is made up of 15 amino acids. In nucleotides, the CDR3 is TGTGCCAGCAGTTCGATGACTAGCGGGAGGTATGTTCGGTTCTTC. As protein: CASSSMTSGRYVRFF.

The chain carries TRBV11-2 and TRBJ2-7; D ambiguous. The germline gives CDR1 SGHAT, CDR2 FQNNGV. Trimming took off 5 bases at V and 4 bases at J, with 18 bases between the two ends. This CDR3 is built from 15 residues. As DNA, the CDR3 is TGTGCCAGCAGCCCGATCAGGCATTTACGGTACGAGCAGTACGTC. Translating it yields CASSPIRHLRYEQYV.

The rearrangement links TRBV6-2 or TRBV6-3 to TRBJ1-5; TRBD1 matches at 7 bases. This CDR3 region has 16 residues. Germline CDR1 reads MNHEY; CDR2 reads SVGEGT. J lost 1 base, V lost 6 bases, and 9 bases had no gene match. The CDR3 DNA reads as TGTGCCAGCAGCTCTGACAGGGATCCGAGCAATCAGCCCCAGCATTTT. The encoded protein is CASSSDRDPSNQPQHF.

The chain employs TRBV10-3 and TRBJ2-1, with D possibly matching TRBD1 (6 bases). The CDR3 is 15 residues long. Trimming removed 2 bases at V and 4 bases at J, with 12 bases between. Germline CDR1 ENHRY, CDR2 SYGVKD. The CDR3 reads CAISEVGAGYNEQFF. The CDR3 DNA reads as TGTGCCATCAGTGAGGTGGGGGCCGGTTACAATGAGCAGTTCTTC.

This clone was seen just once. The rearrangement uses TRBV19 and TRBJ1-2; TRBD1 might be the D (6 bases). The CDR3 consists of 15 residues. Germline-derived CDR1 and CDR2 are LNHDA and SQIVND (reference sequence). V gave up 4 bases and J gave up 0 bases, with 12 bases separating them. The CDR3 region is CASSSGQLTNYGYTF. The CDR3 bases are TGTGCCAGTAGTAGCGGACAGCTTACTAACTATGGCTACACCTTC.

The CDR3 nucleotides are TGCGCCAGCAGGGAGGGGGGCGCGGGCGAGACCCAGTACTTC. This sequence encodes CASREGGAGETQYF. The chain combines TRBV10-2 with TRBJ2-5, with D tentatively TRBD1 or TRBD2 (6 bases each). Germline CDR1 reads WSHSY; CDR2 reads SAAADI. V was shortened by 6 bases and J by 5 bases, with 16 bases between the two germline ends. CDR3 length: 14 residues.

Only one count was recorded for this clone. CDR3 protein: CASSFARGRLTEAFF. In DNA, the CDR3 is TGTGCCAGCAGTTTCGCCAGGGGGAGACTCACTGAAGCTTTCTTT. This chain connects TRBV27 to TRBJ1-1; TRBD1 agrees at 7 bases. With 3 bases clipped from V and 4 bases from J, the junction kept 8 bases outside the gene matches. CDR1 and CDR2 (germline): MNHEY, SMNVEV (reference sequence). The CDR3 has 15 amino acids.

The chain joins TRBV27 to TRBJ1-4; D gene ambiguous. The CDR3 is 14 amino acids. Trimming stripped 2 bases from V and 7 bases from J, with 11 bases between. The germline CDR1 and CDR2 sequences are MNHEY and SMNVEV (reference sequence). The CDR3 spells CASSLRGWSEKLFF. The CDR3 DNA follows: TGTGCCAGCAGTTTACGAGGGTGGAGTGAAAAACTGTTTTTT.

The V gene is TRBV6-5, the J gene TRBJ1-2; D unclear. Germline V CDR1 and CDR2: MNHEY, SVGAGI. V was trimmed by 6 bases and J by 7 bases, leaving 9 bases between them. CDR3 length: 11 residues. Written as DNA, the CDR3 is TGTGCCAGCAGGAACACAGCTGGCTACACCTTC. Amino acid sequence: CASRNTAGYTF.

This chain uses TRBV12-3 or TRBV12-4 with TRBJ1-5; unclear D gene. The CDR3 spans 12 residues. Trimming left V 6 bases short and J 4 bases short, with 7 bases between. The CDR3, as DNA: TGTGCCAGCAGAGTCGCGAATCAGCCCCAGCATTTT. Translating it yields CASRVANQPQHF.

In this sample, this clone turned up once. The CDR3 region has the DNA TGTGCCAGCGTAACAGGGAGTGACACTGAAGCTTTCTTT. Protein: CASVTGSDTEAFF. The V and J genes are TRBV28 and TRBJ1-1; the D gene is possibly TRBD1 (6 bases). V lost 8 bases and J lost 3, with 13 bases in between. CDR3 length: 13 residues. Per germline, CDR1 MDHEN and CDR2 SYDVKM.

This clone came up once. The chain couples TRBV6-6 to TRBJ1-5; a weak D match, TRBD1 (6 bases). CDR3 size: 16 residues. The germline CDR1 and CDR2 sequences are MNHNY and SVGAGI (reference sequence). The V end lost 6 bases, the J end lost 3 bases, and 18 bases lay between the germline ends. This CDR3 reads CASSYLSRGLNQPQHF. DNA of the CDR3: TGTGCCAGCAGCTACCTGTCCAGGGGTCTCAATCAGCCCCAGCATTTT.